This T cell receptor (beta chain) was profiled in a study of neurological immune-mediated disorders. This CDR3 has 12 residues. V lost 5 bases and J 4 bases, leaving 9 bases between the germline ends. Each CDR3 protein is one row after TCRdb ran MiXCR on the 5' RACE reads. The sample contains around 71,000 distinct CDR3 sequences, roughly 15% of which appear only once. The sample's time point: longitudinal time-point 1 (baseline). This clonotype has ten or more counts. The material sequenced was PBMCs. The clonotype originates from a female donor with HTLV-1-associated myelopathy (HAM/TSP). The chain has TRBV12-3 or TRBV12-4 and TRBJ2-7; D is unresolved. DNA for the CDR3: TGTGCCAGCAGTCCCGACCATTACGAGCAGTACTTC. As protein: CASSPDHYEQYF.